This T cell receptor (beta chain) was recovered during a study of T cells in Graves' hyperthyroidism and ophthalmopathy. The study, taken as a whole, reports: Blood also contained most expanded thyroid clonotypes above 0.001. Separating ophthalmopathy from stable hyperthyroidism was achieved by a 13 V-J model.

A remark on this clonotype: Its target is not known. A junction end diverges from the germline sequence, so it may reflect a read error.

Amplification of TCR beta CDR3 regions was performed using RNA transcripts as template. Using the HTBI primer set, a first-round RT-PCR was run on the TCR CDR3. TCRdb re-called the multiplex PCR reads through MiXCR, storing one row per CDR3 protein. In the table there are about 480,000 distinct CDR3 sequences, under 15% of which are singletons. Each 10 ml fresh peripheral blood draw supplied the PBMCs. Germline CDR1 reads PRHDT; CDR2 reads FYEKMQ (reference sequence). CDR3 size: 15 residues. The sequence was collected from a woman aged 18-30 years with Graves' hyperthyroidism. What was sequenced was blood. This chain connects TRBV13 to TRBJ2-7; 8 bases align to TRBD1. CDR3 amino acids: CANSLGQGETYEQYF. As DNA, the CDR3 is TGTGCCAACAGCTTAGGACAGGGTGAGACCTACGAGCAGTACTTC.